This T cell receptor (beta chain) appears in the sequencing data of a study of blood T cell repertoires in COVID-19. Study summary: Samples of COVID-19 (acute and convalescent) were obtained from the United States, Italy and Spain. In each case, the material was cDNA or gDNA derived from T cells, B-cell-depleted T cells, or PBMCs.

Methods used by the authors: Amplified reference gene primers provided the basis for estimating nucleated cell counts. TCRdb's copy holds only in-frame clones and misses some; the assay was immunoSEQ multiplex PCR. V, J and clone size were drawn from that table, and D and trimming were deduced from the DNA. The data hold about 81,000 clones, with 89% observed a single time. The CDR3 spans 15 residues. The V gene end was trimmed by 4 bases and the J gene end by 5 bases; junction bases not matched to a gene: 10. The V gene's germline CDR1 is LGHDT and CDR2 YNNKEL (reference sequence). This TCR came from a woman aged 80 or over with active COVID-19. Sample: peripheral blood. The rearrangement links TRBV3-1 (or the pseudogene TRBV3-2) to TRBJ2-7; 8 bases line up with TRBD2. The CDR3 loop is CASSPFGGRIDEQYF. CDR3 DNA: TGTGCCAGCAGCCCCTTCGGCGGGAGGATCGACGAGCAGTACTTC.